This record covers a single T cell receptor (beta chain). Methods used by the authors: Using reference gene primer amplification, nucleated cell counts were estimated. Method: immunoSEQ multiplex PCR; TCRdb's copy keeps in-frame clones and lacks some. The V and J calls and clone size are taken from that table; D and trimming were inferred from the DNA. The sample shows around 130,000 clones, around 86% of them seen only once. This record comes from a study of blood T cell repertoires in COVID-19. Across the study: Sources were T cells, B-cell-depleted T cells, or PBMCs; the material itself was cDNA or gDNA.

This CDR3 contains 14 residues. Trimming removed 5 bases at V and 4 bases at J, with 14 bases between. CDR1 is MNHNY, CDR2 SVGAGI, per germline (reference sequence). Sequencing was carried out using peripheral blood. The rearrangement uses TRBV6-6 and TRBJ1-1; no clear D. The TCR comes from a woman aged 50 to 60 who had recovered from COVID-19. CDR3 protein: CASSRRGEITEAFF. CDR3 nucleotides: TGTGCCAGCAGTCGTCGCGGGGAGATCACTGAAGCTTTCTTT.